This TCR beta chain is drawn from a study of response to subunit inactivated influenza vaccine. The CDR3 extends over 11 amino acids. V shed 5 bases and J shed 11 bases, with 11 bases lying between them. TCRdb recomputed calls from the RT-PCR reads with MiXCR, one row per CDR3 protein. The sample records about 520,000 distinct CDR3 sequences, 25% being singletons. The sequence derives from a man aged 45 to 65 who received an inactivated influenza vaccine. The starting material was CD4+ T cells sorted from PBMCs, obtained roughly 5 days after vaccination. This chain joins TRBV12-3 or TRBV12-4 and TRBJ2-3; D tentatively fits TRBD1 or TRBD2 (5 bases each). The CDR3 DNA reads as TGTGCCAGCAGTCACGGGGCTCGGCAGTATTTT. Translation: CASSHGARQYF.